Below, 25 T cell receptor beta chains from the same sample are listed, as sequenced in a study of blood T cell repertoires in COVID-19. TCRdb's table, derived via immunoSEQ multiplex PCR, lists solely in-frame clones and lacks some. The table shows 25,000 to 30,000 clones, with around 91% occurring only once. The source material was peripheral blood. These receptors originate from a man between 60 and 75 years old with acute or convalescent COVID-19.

CDR3 in DNA: TGTGCCAGTATGGGACTACTGAACACCGGGGAGCTGTTTTTT. It translates to CASMGLLNTGELFF. This chain uses TRBV19 with TRBJ2-2, with 7 positions matching TRBD2. The V gene's germline CDR1 is LNHDA and CDR2 SQIVND (reference sequence). CDR3 size: 14 residues. Unmatched junction bases numbered 3, after V lost 7 bases and J lost 1 base.

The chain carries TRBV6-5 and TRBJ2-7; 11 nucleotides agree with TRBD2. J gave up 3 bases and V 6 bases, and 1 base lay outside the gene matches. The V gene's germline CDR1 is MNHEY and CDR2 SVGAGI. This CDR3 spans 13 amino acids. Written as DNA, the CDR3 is TGTGCCAGCAGGACTAGCGGGATCTACGAGCAGTACTTC. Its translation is CASRTSGIYEQYF.

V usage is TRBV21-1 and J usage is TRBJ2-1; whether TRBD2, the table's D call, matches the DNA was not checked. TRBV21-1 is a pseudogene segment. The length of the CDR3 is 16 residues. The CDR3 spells CASSGRLAGLYNEQFF. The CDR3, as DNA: TGTGCCAGCAGCGGCCGACTAGCGGGCCTTTACAATGAGCAGTTCTTC.

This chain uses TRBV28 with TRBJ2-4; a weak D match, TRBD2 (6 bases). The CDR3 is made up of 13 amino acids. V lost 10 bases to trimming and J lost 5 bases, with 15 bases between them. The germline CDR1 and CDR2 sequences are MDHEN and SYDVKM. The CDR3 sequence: CATSNPGENIQYF. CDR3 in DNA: TGTGCCACTTCAAATCCGGGGGAAAACATTCAGTACTTC.

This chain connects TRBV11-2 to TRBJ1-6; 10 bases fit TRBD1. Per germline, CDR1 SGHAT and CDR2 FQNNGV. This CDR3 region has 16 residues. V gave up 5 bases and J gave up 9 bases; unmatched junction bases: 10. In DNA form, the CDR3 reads TGTGCCAGCAGCACCCGGGACAGGGGTATTGGTTCACCCCTCCACTTT. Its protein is CASSTRDRGIGSPLHF. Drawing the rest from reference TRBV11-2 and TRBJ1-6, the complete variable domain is EAGVAQSPRYKIIEKRQSVAFWCNPISGHATLYWYQQILGQGPKLLIQFQNNGVVDDSQLPKDRFSAERLKGVDSTLKIQPAKLEDSAVYLCASSTRDRGIGSPLHFGNGTRLTVT.

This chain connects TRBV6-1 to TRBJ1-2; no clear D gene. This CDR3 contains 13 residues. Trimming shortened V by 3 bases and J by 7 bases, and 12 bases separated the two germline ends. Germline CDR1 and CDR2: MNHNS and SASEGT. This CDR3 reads CASSDRGSGGYTF. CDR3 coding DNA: TGTGCCAGCAGTGATAGAGGGTCTGGTGGCTACACCTTC.

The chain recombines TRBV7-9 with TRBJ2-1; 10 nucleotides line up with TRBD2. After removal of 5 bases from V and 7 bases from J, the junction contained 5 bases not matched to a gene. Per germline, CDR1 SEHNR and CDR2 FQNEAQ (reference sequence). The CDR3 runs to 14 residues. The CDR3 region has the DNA TGTGCCAGCAGCCGGGGACTAGCGTGGAATGAGCAGTTCTTC. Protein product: CASSRGLAWNEQFF.

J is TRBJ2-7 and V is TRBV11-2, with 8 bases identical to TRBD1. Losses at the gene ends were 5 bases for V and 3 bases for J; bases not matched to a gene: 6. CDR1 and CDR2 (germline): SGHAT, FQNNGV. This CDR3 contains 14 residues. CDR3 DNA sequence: TGTGCCAGCAGCGTCGGGACAGGAGACTACGAGCAGTACTTC. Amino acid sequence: CASSVGTGDYEQYF.

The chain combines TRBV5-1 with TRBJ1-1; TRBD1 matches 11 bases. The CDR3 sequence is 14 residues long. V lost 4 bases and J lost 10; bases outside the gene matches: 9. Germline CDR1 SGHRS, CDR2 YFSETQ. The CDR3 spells CASSTTGQGAGAFF. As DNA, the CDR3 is TGCGCCAGCAGCACGACCGGACAGGGGGCCGGAGCTTTCTTT.

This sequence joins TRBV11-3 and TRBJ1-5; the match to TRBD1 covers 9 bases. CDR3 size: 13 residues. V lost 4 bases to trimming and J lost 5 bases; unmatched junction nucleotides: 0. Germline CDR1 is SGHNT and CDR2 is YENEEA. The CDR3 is CASSWTGDQPQHF. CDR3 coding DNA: TGTGCCAGCAGCTGGACAGGGGATCAGCCCCAGCATTTT.

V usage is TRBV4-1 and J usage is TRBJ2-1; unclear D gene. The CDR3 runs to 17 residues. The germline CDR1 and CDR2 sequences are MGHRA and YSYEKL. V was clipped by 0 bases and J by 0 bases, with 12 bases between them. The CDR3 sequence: CASSQDPHPSSYNEQFF. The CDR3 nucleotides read TGCGCCAGCAGCCAAGATCCCCACCCCAGCTCCTACAATGAGCAGTTCTTC.

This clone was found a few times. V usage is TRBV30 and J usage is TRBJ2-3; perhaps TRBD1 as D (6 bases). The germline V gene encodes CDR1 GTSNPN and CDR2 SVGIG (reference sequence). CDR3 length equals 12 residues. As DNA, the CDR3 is TGTGCAAACTCACAGGGAACAGATACGCAGTATTTT. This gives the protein CANSQGTDTQYF.

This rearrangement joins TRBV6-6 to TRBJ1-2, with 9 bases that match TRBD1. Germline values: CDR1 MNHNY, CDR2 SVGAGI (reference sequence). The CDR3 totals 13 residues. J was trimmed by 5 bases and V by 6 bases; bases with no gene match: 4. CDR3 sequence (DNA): TGTGCCAGCAGGTCCGGACAGGGGTATGGCTACACCTTC. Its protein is CASRSGQGYGYTF.

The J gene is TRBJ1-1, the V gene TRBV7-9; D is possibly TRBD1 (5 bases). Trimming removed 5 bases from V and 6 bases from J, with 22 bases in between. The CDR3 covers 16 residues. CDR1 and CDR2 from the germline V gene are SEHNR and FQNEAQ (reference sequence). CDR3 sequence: CASSQGGARGRSEAFF. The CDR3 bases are TGTGCCAGCAGCCAAGGAGGGGCGCGGGGTAGGTCTGAAGCTTTCTTT.

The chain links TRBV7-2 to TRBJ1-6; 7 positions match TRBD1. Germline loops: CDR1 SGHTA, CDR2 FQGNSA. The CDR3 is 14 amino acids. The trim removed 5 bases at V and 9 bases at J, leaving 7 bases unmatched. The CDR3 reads CASSPGTAASPLHF. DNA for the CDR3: TGTGCCAGCAGCCCCGGGACAGCGGCTTCACCCCTCCACTTT.

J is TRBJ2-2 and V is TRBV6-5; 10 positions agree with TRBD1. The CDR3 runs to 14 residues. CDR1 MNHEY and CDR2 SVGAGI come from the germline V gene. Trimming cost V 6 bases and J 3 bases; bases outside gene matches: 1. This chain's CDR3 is CASRGQGDTGELFF. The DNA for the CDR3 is TGTGCCAGCAGAGGACAGGGGGACACCGGGGAGCTGTTTTTT.

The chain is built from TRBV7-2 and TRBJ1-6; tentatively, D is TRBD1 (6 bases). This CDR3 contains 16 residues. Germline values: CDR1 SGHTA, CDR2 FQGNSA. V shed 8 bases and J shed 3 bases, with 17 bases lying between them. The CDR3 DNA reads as TGTGCCAGCGGACCTACCGGGACACTCTATAATTCACCCCTCCACTTT. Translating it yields CASGPTGTLYNSPLHF.

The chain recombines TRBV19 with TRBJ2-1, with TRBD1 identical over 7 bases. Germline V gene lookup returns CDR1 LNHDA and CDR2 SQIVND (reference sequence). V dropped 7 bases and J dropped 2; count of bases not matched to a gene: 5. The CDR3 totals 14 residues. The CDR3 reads CASTPGTAYNEQFF. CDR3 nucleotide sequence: TGTGCCAGTACCCCCGGGACAGCCTACAATGAGCAGTTCTTC.

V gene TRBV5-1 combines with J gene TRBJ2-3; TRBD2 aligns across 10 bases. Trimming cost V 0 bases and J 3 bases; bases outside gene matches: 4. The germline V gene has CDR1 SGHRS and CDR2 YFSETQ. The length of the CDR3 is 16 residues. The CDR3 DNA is TGCGCCAGCAGCTTGGGGAGTAGCGGGGGGACAGATACGCAGTATTTT. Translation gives CASSLGSSGGTDTQYF.

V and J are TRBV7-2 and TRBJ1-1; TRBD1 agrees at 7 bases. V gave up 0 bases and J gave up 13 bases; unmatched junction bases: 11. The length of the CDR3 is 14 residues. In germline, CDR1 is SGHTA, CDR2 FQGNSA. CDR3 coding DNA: TGTGCCAGCAGCTTAGCGCGGGTCGACAGGGATGGTTTCTTT. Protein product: CASSLARVDRDGFF.

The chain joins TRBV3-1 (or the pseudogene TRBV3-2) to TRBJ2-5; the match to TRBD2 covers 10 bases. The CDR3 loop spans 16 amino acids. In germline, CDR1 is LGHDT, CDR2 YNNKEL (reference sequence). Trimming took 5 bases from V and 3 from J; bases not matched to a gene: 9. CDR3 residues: CASSKRSGGAEETQYF. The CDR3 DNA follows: TGTGCCAGCAGCAAGAGAAGCGGGGGGGCCGAAGAGACCCAGTACTTC.

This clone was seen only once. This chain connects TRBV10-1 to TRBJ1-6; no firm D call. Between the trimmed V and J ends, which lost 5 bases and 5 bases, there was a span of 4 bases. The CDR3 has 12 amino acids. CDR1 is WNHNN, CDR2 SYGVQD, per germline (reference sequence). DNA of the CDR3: TGCGCCAGCAGTACAAATAATTCACCCCTCCACTTT. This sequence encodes CASSTNNSPLHF.

CDR3 amino acids: CASSTLGRGLEGEQYF. DNA for the CDR3: TGTGCCAGCAGCACACTAGGGAGGGGTTTGGAGGGAGAGCAGTACTTC. The chain recombines TRBV7-9 with TRBJ2-7; 7 nucleotides agree with TRBD2. Germline assignment: CDR1 SEHNR and CDR2 FQNEAQ (reference sequence). CDR3 length: 16 amino acids. Trimming cost V 5 bases and J 7 bases; bases outside gene matches: 17.

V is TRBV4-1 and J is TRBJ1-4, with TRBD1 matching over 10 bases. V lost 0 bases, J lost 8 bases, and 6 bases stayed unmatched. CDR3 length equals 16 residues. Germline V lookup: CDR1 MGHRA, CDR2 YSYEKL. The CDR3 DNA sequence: TGCGCCAGCAGCCAAGAGGGACAGGGGTCATTCGAAAAACTGTTTTTT. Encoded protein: CASSQEGQGSFEKLFF.

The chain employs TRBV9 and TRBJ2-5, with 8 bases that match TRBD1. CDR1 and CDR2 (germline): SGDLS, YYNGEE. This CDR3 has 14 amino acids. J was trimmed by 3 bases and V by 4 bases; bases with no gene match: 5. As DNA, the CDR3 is TGTGCCAGCAGCCCAGGGACAGGCAAAGAGACCCAGTACTTC. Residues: CASSPGTGKETQYF.